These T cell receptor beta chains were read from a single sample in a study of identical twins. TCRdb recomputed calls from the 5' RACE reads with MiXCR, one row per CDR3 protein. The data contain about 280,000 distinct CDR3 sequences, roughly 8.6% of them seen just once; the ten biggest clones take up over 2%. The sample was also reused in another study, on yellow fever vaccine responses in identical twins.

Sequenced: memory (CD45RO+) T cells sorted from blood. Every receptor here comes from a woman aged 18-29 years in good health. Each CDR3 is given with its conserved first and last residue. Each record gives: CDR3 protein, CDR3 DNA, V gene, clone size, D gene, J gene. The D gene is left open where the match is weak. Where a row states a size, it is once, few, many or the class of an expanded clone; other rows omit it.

CASTPGGGQFYGYTF	TGTGCCAGTACCCCCGGCGGCGGACAGTTCTATGGCTACACCTTC	TRBV7-8	many	-	TRBJ1-2
CATSDARASGPSTDTQYF	TGTGCCACCAGTGACGCGAGAGCTAGCGGGCCAAGCACAGATACGCAGTATTTT	TRBV24-1	many	TRBD2	TRBJ2-3
CASSLVSGAATEAFF	TGTGCCAGCAGCTTAGTGTCCGGGGCCGCCACTGAAGCTTTCTTT	TRBV7-2	many	-	TRBJ1-1
CASSRRGQGNTEAFF	TGTGCCAGCAGCCGCCGGGGACAGGGGAACACTGAAGCTTTCTTT	TRBV5-6	-	TRBD1	TRBJ1-1
CASSDAGTGDNQPQHF	TGTGCCAGCAGTGATGCCGGGACAGGGGACAATCAGCCCCAGCATTTT	TRBV25-1	many	TRBD1	TRBJ1-5
CASSEISRGTGELFF	TGTGCCAGCAGTGAAATTAGCCGGGGCACCGGGGAGCTGTTTTTT	TRBV6-1	-	-	TRBJ2-2
CASKGGPETQYF	TGTGCCAGCAAGGGAGGGCCGGAGACCCAGTACTTC	TRBV28	-	TRBD2	TRBJ2-5
CSAQLGDIGEQYF	TGCAGTGCCCAGCTTGGGGACATCGGCGAGCAGTACTTC	TRBV20-1	many	-	TRBJ2-7
CSAASGQTGETQYF	TGCAGTGCTGCCTCGGGACAGACAGGGGAGACCCAGTACTTC	TRBV20-1	-	TRBD1	TRBJ2-5
CSANAGAGWETQYF	TGCAGCGCGAATGCCGGGGCTGGGTGGGAGACCCAGTACTTC	TRBV29-1	many	-	TRBJ2-5
CASSPPGQGKLVTEAFF	TGTGCCAGCTCACCACCGGGACAGGGGAAGTTAGTCACTGAAGCTTTCTTT	TRBV18	-	TRBD1	TRBJ1-1
CATSNRGSADTQYF	TGTGCCACCAGTAACAGGGGGTCAGCAGATACGCAGTATTTT	TRBV24-1	-	TRBD1	TRBJ2-3
CASSPQNYGYTF	TGTGCCAGCAGCCCACAAAACTATGGCTACACCTTC	TRBV2	-	-	TRBJ1-2
CASSLTSGPNNEQFF	TGCGCCAGCAGCTTGACCAGCGGGCCGAACAATGAGCAGTTCTTC	TRBV5-1	many	-	TRBJ2-1
CASSGQGPEAFF	TGTGCCAGCAGTGGCCAGGGACCAGAGGCTTTCTTT	TRBV2	few	-	TRBJ1-1
CASSQDPGYYNSPLHF	TGTGCCAGCAGCCAAGATCCCGGATACTATAATTCACCCCTCCACTTT	TRBV3-1	few	-	TRBJ1-6
CASSLTAITYEQYF	TGTGCCAGCAGTTTGACGGCTATAACCTACGAGCAGTACTTC	TRBV28	-	-	TRBJ2-7
CASSLPDRAYEQYF	TGTGCCAGCAGTTTACCCGACAGGGCCTACGAGCAGTACTTC	TRBV28	few	TRBD1	TRBJ2-7
CASRGPYSGANVLTF	TGTGCCAGCAGAGGTCCGTACTCTGGGGCCAACGTCCTGACTTTC	TRBV6-1	-	-	TRBJ2-6
CASGRRGDFYNSPLHF	TGTGCCAGTGGCCGGAGGGGGGACTTTTATAATTCACCCCTCCACTTT	TRBV19	-	-	TRBJ1-6
CASSETSSGELFF	TGTGCCAGCAGTGAGACTAGCTCCGGGGAGCTGTTTTTT	TRBV2	many	TRBD2	TRBJ2-2
CASSLGLAGGQRDTQYF	TGTGCCAGCAGCTTAGGGCTAGCGGGGGGGCAAAGAGATACGCAGTATTTT	TRBV7-2	many	TRBD2	TRBJ2-3
CSVRGLAGEGPNEQFF	TGCAGCGTTCGCGGACTAGCGGGAGAGGGTCCCAATGAGCAGTTCTTC	TRBV29-1	few	TRBD2	TRBJ2-1
CASSLSTSTYGYTF	TGTGCCAGCAGCTTAAGCACGTCGACCTATGGCTACACCTTC	TRBV11-2	-	-	TRBJ1-2
CASSSTSGGALNLVTQYF	TGTGCCAGCAGCTCTACTAGCGGGGGGGCCTTGAATTTGGTGACCCAGTACTTC	TRBV11-2	-	TRBD2	TRBJ2-5
CASSLSSSNTEAFF	TGCGCCAGCAGCTTGTCGTCCTCGAACACTGAAGCTTTCTTT	TRBV5-1	many	-	TRBJ1-1
CATSEPPGGGSGNEQFF	TGTGCCACCAGTGAACCCCCGGGGGGGGGGTCCGGCAATGAGCAGTTCTTC	TRBV24-1	many	TRBD2	TRBJ2-1
CASSPWRNSYNEQFF	TGTGCCAGCTCACCATGGCGGAACTCCTACAATGAGCAGTTCTTC	TRBV18	-	-	TRBJ2-1
CSARKGGGPANYGYTF	TGCAGTGCTCGAAAAGGGGGGGGACCAGCTAACTATGGCTACACCTTC	TRBV20-1	few	-	TRBJ1-2
CASSHRDGPLHF	TGTGCCAGCAGCCACCGGGACGGGCCCCTCCACTTT	TRBV3-1	-	-	TRBJ1-6
CASSQLGQGQKYF	TGTGCCAGCAGCCAACTGGGACAGGGGCAAAAGTATTTT	TRBV3-1	-	TRBD1	TRBJ2-3
CASSLPGTSGSSETQYF	TGCGCCAGCAGCTTACCGGGGACTAGCGGGAGTTCAGAGACCCAGTACTTC	TRBV5-1	few	TRBD2	TRBJ2-5
CASSPRPGGALENIQYF	TGTGCCAGCAGTCCGCGGCCAGGGGGCGCACTGGAAAACATTCAGTACTTC	TRBV12-3/TRBV12-4	many	TRBD1	TRBJ2-4
CASSSGPSRGQFF	TGTGCAAGCAGTTCCGGCCCCTCTCGCGGGCAGTTCTTC	TRBV28	-	-	TRBJ2-1
CASSLEGAPGGGYTF	TGCGCCAGCAGCTTGGAGGGGGCCCCAGGGGGTGGCTACACCTTC	TRBV5-1	many	TRBD1	TRBJ1-2
CASSQDSAWGTGELFF	TGTGCCAGCAGCCAAGATAGTGCCTGGGGCACCGGGGAGCTGTTTTTT	TRBV3-1	few	-	TRBJ2-2
CASSHRGGSGTGELFF	TGTGCCAGCAGCCATCGGGGAGGGTCGGGCACCGGGGAGCTGTTTTTT	TRBV7-8	-	TRBD2	TRBJ2-2
CASSPVSGANVLTF	TGTGCCAGCAGCCCTGTCTCTGGGGCCAACGTCCTGACTTTC	TRBV3-1	many	-	TRBJ2-6
CSASSTSPSADTQYF	TGCAGTGCTTCCAGCACTTCCCCCAGCGCAGATACGCAGTATTTT	TRBV20-1	many	-	TRBJ2-3
CASSEVEAFF	TGTGCCAGCAGTGAAGTTGAAGCTTTCTTT	TRBV2	few	-	TRBJ1-1
CASSIWLGETQYF	TGTGCCAGTAGTATCTGGCTAGGGGAGACCCAGTACTTC	TRBV19	few	-	TRBJ2-5
CASSALSIQETQYF	TGTGCCAGCAGTGCCCTTAGTATCCAAGAGACCCAGTACTTC	TRBV6-2/TRBV6-3	many	-	TRBJ2-5
CATSETEYNQPQHF	TGTGCCACCAGCGAGACAGAGTACAATCAGCCCCAGCATTTT	TRBV24-1	many	-	TRBJ1-5
CSGGNGGYTF	TGCAGCGGAGGGAATGGTGGCTACACCTTC	TRBV2	few	-	TRBJ1-2
CASSPQVGGELFF	TGTGCCAGCAGTCCACAGGTCGGCGGGGAGCTGTTTTTT	TRBV2	few	-	TRBJ2-2
CASSPTREAYNEQFF	TGTGCCAGCAGCCCCACGCGGGAGGCATACAATGAGCAGTTCTTC	TRBV6-1	-	TRBD2	TRBJ2-1
CASSQDRGLAGVGETQYF	TGTGCCAGCAGCCAAGATCGGGGCCTAGCGGGAGTCGGAGAGACCCAGTACTTC	TRBV3-1	-	TRBD2	TRBJ2-5
CASSRDGGAFF	TGTGCCAGCAGCAGAGACGGTGGGGCTTTCTTT	TRBV6-5	many	-	TRBJ1-1
CASSPGTSVTDTQYF	TGTGCCAGCAGTCCCGGGACTAGCGTCACAGATACGCAGTATTTT	TRBV2	-	TRBD2	TRBJ2-3
CASSLRQGTDTQYF	TGTGCCAGCAGCTTACGGCAAGGCACAGATACGCAGTATTTT	TRBV7-9	many	-	TRBJ2-3
CASSLTSGSVNEQFF	TGCGCCAGCAGCCTCACTAGCGGGAGTGTCAATGAGCAGTTCTTC	TRBV4-1	many	TRBD2	TRBJ2-1
CASSGNSGGKETQYF	TGCGCCAGCAGCGGAAACAGCGGGGGCAAAGAGACCCAGTACTTC	TRBV5-1	-	TRBD2	TRBJ2-5
CASSSLTGLVYGYTF	TGTGCCAGCAGTTCCCTCACAGGGTTAGTCTATGGCTACACCTTC	TRBV28	many	-	TRBJ1-2